This TCR beta chain was observed in a study of shared clonotypes between healthy human individuals. Measured with immunoSEQ multiplex PCR; TCRdb has only the in-frame clones, and not every one. The table shows millions of clones, with about 93% occurring only once. Naivety among CD8 cells was defined by CD45RO negativity and positive CCR7 selection, thereby excluding terminally differentiated effector memory CD45RA+ cells. In regard to this clone: The same CDR3 can be traced to other DNA sequences in this sample.

The CDR3 extends over 15 amino acids. From germline, CDR1 is MNHEY and CDR2 SVGAGI. J lost 2 bases, V lost 0 bases, and 0 bases had no gene match. The sample comprised naive CD8+ T cells from PBMCs. V gene TRBV6-5 combines with J gene TRBJ1-4, with 7 bases that match TRBD1. The sequence derives from a man aged 18 to 30 in good health. Some clones in this sample may be carry-over from other donors' samples. CDR3 sequence (DNA): TGTGCCAGCAGTTACTCACAGGGGACTAATGAAAAACTGTTTTTT. Its translation is CASSYSQGTNEKLFF.